Listed here are 4 T cell receptor beta chains from one sample, sequenced in a study of blood T cells in healthy people across ages. Primers used in a second PCR of roughly 7 to 12 cycles were a sample-barcoded 5' primer and a J-beta primer mix. TCRdb re-called the 5' RACE reads through MiXCR, storing one row per CDR3 protein. The data show 630,000 or so distinct CDR3 sequences, about 34% seen once. The sequencing input was blood. Receptor source: a woman older than 75 in good health.

Regarding this clonotype: At one boundary the junction diverges from the germline segment, which might be a read error. This chain joins TRBV12-3 or TRBV12-4 and TRBJ2-3; D call uncertain. This CDR3 contains 16 residues. CDR3 loop: CASSLGFGVKADAQYF. The CDR3 DNA follows: TGTGCCAGCAGTTTAGGGTTTGGGGTGAAGGCAGATGCGCAGTATTTT.

This clonotype was recorded at least ten times. The V call is TRBV7-8, the J call TRBJ2-1; 8 bases are shared with TRBD1. This CDR3 spans 14 amino acids. The ends lost 5 bases at V and 8 bases at J; junction bases unmatched: 8. Germline V gene lookup returns CDR1 SGHVS and CDR2 FQNEAQ. CDR3: CASSQGAGNDEQFF. The CDR3 DNA reads TGTGCCAGCAGCCAGGGGGCAGGGAATGATGAGCAGTTCTTC.

This clonotype was detected a few times. V gene TRBV9 combines with J gene TRBJ1-6; 7 bases agree with TRBD1. CDR3 size: 14 residues. The junction had 6 bases not matched to a gene; V was cut back by 6 bases and J by 6 bases. Germline assignment: CDR1 SGDLS and CDR2 YYNGEE. CDR3 region: CASTGDRLNSPLHF. CDR3 DNA sequence: TGTGCCAGCACGGGGGACAGACTTAATTCACCCCTCCACTTT.

The V and J genes are TRBV10-3 and TRBJ1-5; tentative D call: TRBD1 (5 bases). The length of the CDR3 is 13 residues. Germline V gives CDR1 ENHRY, CDR2 SYGVKD. The V end was cut by 6 bases, the J end by 7 bases, with 13 bases between. The CDR3 DNA follows: TGTGCCATCAGCGAAGACAGCCCCCAGCCCCAGCATTTT. Translating gives CAISEDSPQPQHF.